This is a list of T cell receptor beta chains from one sample in a study of T cell responses to AZD1222 COVID-19 vaccine. Generated by immunoSEQ multiplex PCR, the TCRdb table keeps only in-frame clones and is missing some. The sample includes about 120,000 clones, 75% to 95% seen only once; the top ten take 5.4%. The sample consisted of peripheral blood, taken on day 0 of AZD1222 vaccination. The receptors shown here come from an adult in good health. The CDR3 runs from the conserved cysteine through the conserved F or W. The D gene is left open where the match is weak. A row's size may be missing; if present it is once, few, many or a size class.

cdr3_nt: TGTGCCAGCAGCCCCCGGGGAACGGCCTACGAGCAGTACTTC; cdr3_aa: CASSPRGTAYEQYF; clone_size: once; j_call: TRBJ2-7; d_call: .; v_call: TRBV7-3
cdr3_nt: TGTGCCAGCAGTCTATTTCAGGGTTATCAGCCCCAGCATTTT; cdr3_aa: CASSLFQGYQPQHF; clone_size: .; j_call: TRBJ1-5; d_call: .; v_call: TRBV28
cdr3_nt: TGCGCCAGCAGCTCACTTGACAGGGCCAGGGGACTCAATGAGCAGTTCTTC; cdr3_aa: CASSSLDRARGLNEQFF; clone_size: .; j_call: TRBJ2-1; d_call: .; v_call: TRBV5-1
cdr3_nt: TGCGCCAGCAGCTTGAACCCGGGACAGAACCATTCACCCCTCCACTTT; cdr3_aa: CASSLNPGQNHSPLHF; clone_size: .; j_call: TRBJ1-6; d_call: TRBD1; v_call: TRBV5-1
cdr3_nt: TGTGCCAGTACTAGAGACTATTATGGCTACACCTTC; cdr3_aa: CASTRDYYGYTF; clone_size: .; j_call: TRBJ1-2; d_call: .; v_call: TRBV19
cdr3_nt: TGTGCCAGCAGGCCCGAGGAGGGAAATCAGCCCCAGCATTTT; cdr3_aa: CASRPEEGNQPQHF; clone_size: .; j_call: TRBJ1-5; d_call: .; v_call: TRBV27
cdr3_nt: TGTGCCAGCAGTTCCGAGGCCGTACGGGGCTACACCTTC; cdr3_aa: CASSSEAVRGYTF; clone_size: .; j_call: TRBJ1-2; d_call: .; v_call: TRBV28
cdr3_nt: TGTGCCAGCAGTTTTACAGGGGGCGAGCAGTACTTC; cdr3_aa: CASSFTGGEQYF; clone_size: few; j_call: TRBJ2-7; d_call: TRBD1; v_call: TRBV7-9
cdr3_nt: TGTGCCACCAGTAGGACAGACCAACCGAACACTGAAGCTTTCTTT; cdr3_aa: CATSRTDQPNTEAFF; clone_size: .; j_call: TRBJ1-1; d_call: .; v_call: TRBV24-1
cdr3_nt: TGTGCCACCAGCAGAGACCCGACAGGGGTGGGGGCCTACGAGCAGTACTTC; cdr3_aa: CATSRDPTGVGAYEQYF; clone_size: .; j_call: TRBJ2-7; d_call: TRBD1; v_call: TRBV15
cdr3_nt: TGTGCCAGCAGCGACACTTACGAGCAGTACTTC; cdr3_aa: CASSDTYEQYF; clone_size: .; j_call: TRBJ2-7; d_call: .; v_call: TRBV28
cdr3_nt: TGTGCCAGCAGTGCCGGGACAGAGGTGACCCAGTACTTC; cdr3_aa: CASSAGTEVTQYF; clone_size: .; j_call: TRBJ2-5; d_call: TRBD1; v_call: TRBV12-3/TRBV12-4
cdr3_nt: TGTGCCAGCAGCAACGGACAGAACACTGAAGCTTTCTTT; cdr3_aa: CASSNGQNTEAFF; clone_size: .; j_call: TRBJ1-1; d_call: .; v_call: TRBV11-3
cdr3_nt: TGCGCCAGCACTTGGGACAGGGAGATCTATGGCTACACCTTC; cdr3_aa: CASTWDREIYGYTF; clone_size: .; j_call: TRBJ1-2; d_call: TRBD1; v_call: TRBV5-1
cdr3_nt: TGTGCCAGCAGTGACGAGCGGCTTGGGGGTGAGCAGTTCTTC; cdr3_aa: CASSDERLGGEQFF; clone_size: .; j_call: TRBJ2-1; d_call: .; v_call: TRBV2
cdr3_nt: TGTGCCAGCAGCCGAGATGGGTCCGGGGCTGAAGCTTTCTTT; cdr3_aa: CASSRDGSGAEAFF; clone_size: .; j_call: TRBJ1-1; d_call: .; v_call: TRBV7-3
cdr3_nt: TGTGCCAGCAGTTTATTATTCCCTCCGGGTGAGCAGTTCTTC; cdr3_aa: CASSLLFPPGEQFF; clone_size: .; j_call: TRBJ2-1; d_call: .; v_call: TRBV28
cdr3_nt: TGTGCCAGCAGCCCCCTAGGACTAGCGGGCGGTCATTTT; cdr3_aa: CASSPLGLAGGHF; clone_size: .; j_call: TRBJ2-2; d_call: TRBD2; v_call: TRBV7-8
cdr3_nt: TGTGCCAGCAGCCCCCAACAGGGGAGTGAGCAGTTCTTC; cdr3_aa: CASSPQQGSEQFF; clone_size: .; j_call: TRBJ2-1; d_call: TRBD1; v_call: TRBV9
cdr3_nt: TGTGCCTGGAATTGGGGGGTAGGTTGGTATGGCTACACCTTC; cdr3_aa: CAWNWGVGWYGYTF; clone_size: .; j_call: TRBJ1-2; d_call: .; v_call: TRBV30
cdr3_nt: TGTGCCAGCTCCCCAACCTTCAATAATCAGCCCCAGCATTTT; cdr3_aa: CASSPTFNNQPQHF; clone_size: .; j_call: TRBJ1-5; d_call: .; v_call: TRBV6-5
cdr3_nt: TGTGCCAGCAGCCAAGGGTACGGGGGGTTTAATTCACCCCTCCACTTT; cdr3_aa: CASSQGYGGFNSPLHF; clone_size: .; j_call: TRBJ1-6; d_call: .; v_call: TRBV3-1/TRBV3-2
cdr3_nt: TGTGCCAGCAGCCCCCTTAGTGGGGGGGCCCTACTACACAATGAGCAGTTCTTC; cdr3_aa: CASSPLSGGALLHNEQFF; clone_size: .; j_call: TRBJ2-1; d_call: .; v_call: TRBV11-3
cdr3_nt: TGTGCCAGCGTCCACAGGGGGCAGTCCACAGATACGCAGTATTTT; cdr3_aa: CASVHRGQSTDTQYF; clone_size: .; j_call: TRBJ2-3; d_call: TRBD1; v_call: TRBV2
cdr3_nt: TGTGCCAGTAGCCCCACCGGGACAGGTTACAATGAGCAGTTCTTC; cdr3_aa: CASSPTGTGYNEQFF; clone_size: .; j_call: TRBJ2-1; d_call: TRBD1; v_call: TRBV19
cdr3_nt: TGTGCCAGTAGTCCACGACAGTCGGAGACCCAGTACTTC; cdr3_aa: CASSPRQSETQYF; clone_size: .; j_call: TRBJ2-5; d_call: .; v_call: TRBV19
cdr3_nt: TGCGCCAGCAGCTTACAACAGGCAATACAAGAGACCCAGTACTTC; cdr3_aa: CASSLQQAIQETQYF; clone_size: .; j_call: TRBJ2-5; d_call: .; v_call: TRBV5-1
cdr3_nt: TGTGCCTGGACAGACACTTCCCTCTATGGCTACACCTTC; cdr3_aa: CAWTDTSLYGYTF; clone_size: .; j_call: TRBJ1-2; d_call: .; v_call: TRBV30
cdr3_nt: TGCGCCAGCAGCCAAGATAGGGCAGATTATAGCAATCAGCCCCAGCATTTT; cdr3_aa: CASSQDRADYSNQPQHF; clone_size: .; j_call: TRBJ1-5; d_call: .; v_call: TRBV4-1
cdr3_nt: TGTGCCAGCAGCATTGACAGGACCTACGAGCAGTACTTC; cdr3_aa: CASSIDRTYEQYF; clone_size: .; j_call: TRBJ2-7; d_call: .; v_call: TRBV5-6
cdr3_nt: TGTGCCAGCAGCCCGAGTGGCTCTGGAAACACCATATATTTT; cdr3_aa: CASSPSGSGNTIYF; clone_size: .; j_call: TRBJ1-3; d_call: .; v_call: TRBV7-8
cdr3_nt: TGTGCCAGCGAGACAGGAGGGGGGTTTACTAGCAATCAGCCCCAGCATTTT; cdr3_aa: CASETGGGFTSNQPQHF; clone_size: .; j_call: TRBJ1-5; d_call: .; v_call: TRBV28
cdr3_nt: TGTGCCAGCAGCTTAGGGACAGGGGCGAGCACTGAAGCTTTCTTT; cdr3_aa: CASSLGTGASTEAFF; clone_size: .; j_call: TRBJ1-1; d_call: TRBD1; v_call: TRBV11-2
cdr3_nt: TGTGCCAGCAATGAACTGGGGGGTTACACAGATACGCAGTATTTT; cdr3_aa: CASNELGGYTDTQYF; clone_size: .; j_call: TRBJ2-3; d_call: .; v_call: TRBV9
cdr3_nt: TGCGCCAGCAGCTTGGAACCAGGGGGAAACACTGAAGCTTTCTTT; cdr3_aa: CASSLEPGGNTEAFF; clone_size: .; j_call: TRBJ1-1; d_call: TRBD1; v_call: TRBV5-1
cdr3_nt: TGTGCCAGCAGGGATCCGGGTATTCATACGCAGTATTTT; cdr3_aa: CASRDPGIHTQYF; clone_size: .; j_call: TRBJ2-3; d_call: .; v_call: TRBV6-5
cdr3_nt: TGTGCCAGCAGCCTACAGGGCGCGATTGAAGCTTTCTTT; cdr3_aa: CASSLQGAIEAFF; clone_size: .; j_call: TRBJ1-1; d_call: .; v_call: TRBV3-1/TRBV3-2
cdr3_nt: TGTGCCACCTTGTTTGGTGAAGCTTTCTTT; cdr3_aa: CATLFGEAFF; clone_size: .; j_call: TRBJ1-1; d_call: .; v_call: TRBV24-1
cdr3_nt: TGTGCCAGCAGTTTATTAGGCGGGGTTACCTACAATGAGCAGTTCTTC; cdr3_aa: CASSLLGGVTYNEQFF; clone_size: .; j_call: TRBJ2-1; d_call: .; v_call: TRBV27
cdr3_nt: TGTGCCAGCAGCGTAGATTCCCCTAGCTCTGGAAACACCATATATTTT; cdr3_aa: CASSVDSPSSGNTIYF; clone_size: .; j_call: TRBJ1-3; d_call: .; v_call: TRBV9
cdr3_nt: TGTGCCAGCAGTTCTAGCGGGAGCACAGATACGCAGTATTTT; cdr3_aa: CASSSSGSTDTQYF; clone_size: .; j_call: TRBJ2-3; d_call: TRBD2; v_call: TRBV6-4
cdr3_nt: TGTGCCAGCAGCTTAGTCCGGAATCAGCCCCAGCATTTT; cdr3_aa: CASSLVRNQPQHF; clone_size: .; j_call: TRBJ1-5; d_call: .; v_call: TRBV7-8
cdr3_nt: TGTGCCAGCTCACCTCTCCGGTCTCTGCGAGATTCACCCCTCCACTTT; cdr3_aa: CASSPLRSLRDSPLHF; clone_size: .; j_call: TRBJ1-6; d_call: .; v_call: TRBV18
cdr3_nt: TGTGCCAGCAGCTTGGTTGGGACAGATACGCAGTATTTT; cdr3_aa: CASSLVGTDTQYF; clone_size: .; j_call: TRBJ2-3; d_call: .; v_call: TRBV7-2
cdr3_nt: TGTGCCAGTAGTATAGTTTTGGGCAGGGGAGAGACCCAGTACTTC; cdr3_aa: CASSIVLGRGETQYF; clone_size: .; j_call: TRBJ2-5; d_call: .; v_call: TRBV19
cdr3_nt: TGTGCCAGCAGCTTCCGGACAGGCGGCTCTGGAAACACCATATATTTT; cdr3_aa: CASSFRTGGSGNTIYF; clone_size: .; j_call: TRBJ1-3; d_call: TRBD1; v_call: TRBV11-1
cdr3_nt: TGTGCCAGCAGTTTATCCGGGGACTGGGGCTACACCTTC; cdr3_aa: CASSLSGDWGYTF; clone_size: .; j_call: TRBJ1-2; d_call: .; v_call: TRBV12-3/TRBV12-4
cdr3_nt: TGTGCCAGCAGCTTAGCTAGCACAGATACGCAGTATTTT; cdr3_aa: CASSLASTDTQYF; clone_size: .; j_call: TRBJ2-3; d_call: .; v_call: TRBV7-9
cdr3_nt: TGTGCCACCAGCAGAGATCTCCCGGGACTTTTAACCTACGAGCAGTACTTC; cdr3_aa: CATSRDLPGLLTYEQYF; clone_size: .; j_call: TRBJ2-7; d_call: .; v_call: TRBV15
cdr3_nt: TGTGCCAGCAGCGTCAATGTAGGACAGCGCTACGAGCAGTACTTC; cdr3_aa: CASSVNVGQRYEQYF; clone_size: .; j_call: TRBJ2-7; d_call: .; v_call: TRBV5-6
cdr3_nt: TGTGCCAGTAGCCCGATCCGGGGAGATACGGGCAATCAGCCCCAGCATTTT; cdr3_aa: CASSPIRGDTGNQPQHF; clone_size: .; j_call: TRBJ1-5; d_call: .; v_call: TRBV19
cdr3_nt: TGCAGTGCTATGAATGCGGAGGGCTACACCTTC; cdr3_aa: CSAMNAEGYTF; clone_size: .; j_call: TRBJ1-2; d_call: .; v_call: TRBV20-1
cdr3_nt: TGTGCCAGCAGCTTGTTATTGGCGGCTAACTATGGCTACACCTTC; cdr3_aa: CASSLLLAANYGYTF; clone_size: .; j_call: TRBJ1-2; d_call: .; v_call: TRBV5-8
cdr3_nt: TGTGCCAGCAGGGACAGCGTGAACACTGAAGCTTTCTTT; cdr3_aa: CASRDSVNTEAFF; clone_size: .; j_call: TRBJ1-1; d_call: .; v_call: TRBV12-3/TRBV12-4
cdr3_nt: TGTGCCAGCAGTTACTCCACGACGGGGAATTCACCCCTCCACTTT; cdr3_aa: CASSYSTTGNSPLHF; clone_size: few; j_call: TRBJ1-6; d_call: .; v_call: TRBV6-5